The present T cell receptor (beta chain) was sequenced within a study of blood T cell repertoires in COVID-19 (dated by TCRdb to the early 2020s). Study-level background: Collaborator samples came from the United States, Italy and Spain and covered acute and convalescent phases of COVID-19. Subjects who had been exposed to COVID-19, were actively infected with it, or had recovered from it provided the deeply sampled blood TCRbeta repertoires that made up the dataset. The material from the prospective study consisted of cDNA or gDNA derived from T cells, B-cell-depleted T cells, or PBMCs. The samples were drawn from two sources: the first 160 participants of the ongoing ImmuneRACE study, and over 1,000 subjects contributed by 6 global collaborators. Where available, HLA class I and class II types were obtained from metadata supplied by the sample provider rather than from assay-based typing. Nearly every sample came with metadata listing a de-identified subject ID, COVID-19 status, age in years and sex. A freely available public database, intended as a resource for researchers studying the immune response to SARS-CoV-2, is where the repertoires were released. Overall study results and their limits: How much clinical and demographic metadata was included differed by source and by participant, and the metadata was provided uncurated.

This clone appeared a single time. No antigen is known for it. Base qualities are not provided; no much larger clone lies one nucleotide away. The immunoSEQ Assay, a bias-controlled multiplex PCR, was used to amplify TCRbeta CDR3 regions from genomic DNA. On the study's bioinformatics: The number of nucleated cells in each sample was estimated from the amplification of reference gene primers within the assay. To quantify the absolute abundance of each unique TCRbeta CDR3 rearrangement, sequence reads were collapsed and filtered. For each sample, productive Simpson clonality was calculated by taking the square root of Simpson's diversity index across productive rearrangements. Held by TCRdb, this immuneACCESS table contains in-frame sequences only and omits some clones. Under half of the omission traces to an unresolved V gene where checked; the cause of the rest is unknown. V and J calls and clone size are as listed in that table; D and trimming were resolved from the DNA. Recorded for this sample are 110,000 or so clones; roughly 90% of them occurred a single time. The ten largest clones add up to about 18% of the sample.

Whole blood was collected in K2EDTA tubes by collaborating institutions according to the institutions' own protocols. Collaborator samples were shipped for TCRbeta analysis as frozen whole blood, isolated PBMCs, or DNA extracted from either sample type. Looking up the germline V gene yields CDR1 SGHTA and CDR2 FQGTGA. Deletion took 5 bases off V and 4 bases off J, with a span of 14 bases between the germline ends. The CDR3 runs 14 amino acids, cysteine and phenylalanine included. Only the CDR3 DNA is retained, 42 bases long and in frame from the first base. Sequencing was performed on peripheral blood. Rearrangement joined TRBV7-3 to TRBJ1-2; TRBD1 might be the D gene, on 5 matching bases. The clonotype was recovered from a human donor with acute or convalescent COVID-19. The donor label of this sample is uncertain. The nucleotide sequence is TGTGCCAGCAGCCCGGAGGGGAGAAGCTATGGCTACACCTTC. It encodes CASSPEGRSYGYTF.